This entry is about one T cell receptor (beta chain). The data were obtained in a study of blood T cell repertoires in COVID-19. At the level of the study: Samples representing acute and convalescent COVID-19 were sourced from the United States, Italy and Spain.

Original data processing: Reference gene primer amplification in the assay estimated nucleated cell counts. Assay: immunoSEQ multiplex PCR; the TCRdb copy retains only in-frame clones and omits some. V and J calls and clone size come straight from that table; D and trimming were deduced from the DNA. The table lists 350,000 to 400,000 clones, 90% to 95% of them singletons, with roughly 0.9% in the top ten. Participant age was about 18 to 89 years, and participants resided in fewer than 30 US areas. The CDR3 extends over 15 amino acids. The germline gives CDR1 MNHEY, CDR2 SVGAGI. Unmatched junction bases numbered 3, after V lost 0 bases and J lost 3 bases.

This TCR came from a woman aged 40 to 55 who had been exposed to COVID-19. The sequenced sample consisted of PBMCs or T cells enriched from blood (not recorded which). The chain has TRBV6-5 and TRBJ1-2; 8 bases map to TRBD1. The CDR3 DNA reads as TGTGCCAGCAGTTACTCAACCAGGGGGCACTATGGCTACACCTTC. This gives the protein CASSYSTRGHYGYTF.